Detailed here is one T cell receptor (beta chain). This sample stems from a study of TIL therapy for anti-PD-1-resistant metastatic lung cancer. Across the study: Median patient age was around 50, ranging about 35-80 years.

There are 12 residues in the CDR3. Germline loops: CDR1 SGHTA, CDR2 FQGNSA. V lost 2 bases and J lost 2, with 2 bases in between. Time point noted: pre-treatment sample, taken before nivolumab and TIL therapy. Adults with stage 4 NSCLC were enrolled in a phase I trial. This was the immunoSEQ v3 assay. Profiled with immunoSEQ multiplex PCR; TCRdb holds only in-frame clones, not every one. Among some 43,000 clones, roughly 85% were seen once, and the ten largest hold roughly 15%. This TCR was recovered from a man between 65 and 79 years old with non-small cell lung cancer. J is TRBJ2-3 and V is TRBV7-2; no definite D call. The sample in question was blood, obtained at baseline. The CDR3 bases are TGTGCCAGCAGCTTATCCACAGATACGCAGTATTTT. This sequence encodes CASSLSTDTQYF. The full variable domain, rest sourced from reference TRBV7-2 and TRBJ2-3, is GAGVSQSPSNKVTEKGKDVELRCDPISGHTALYWYRQSLGQGLEFLIYFQGNSAPDKSGLPSDRFSAERTGGSVSTLTIQRTQQEDSAVYLCASSLSTDTQYFGPGTRLTVL.